Reported below is one T cell receptor (beta chain). The target antigen is unknown. The data belong to a study of cytomegalovirus exposure and HLA in healthy donors. Study outcomes and limitations: Using a false discovery rate of 0.05, a later analysis showed that 16,000 or so TCR beta sequences were associated with HLA alleles. Sequencing probably produced one cluster of sequence variants that were highly shared.

CDR1 and CDR2 (germline): SGHRS, YFSETQ. V was shortened by 2 bases and J by 13 bases, with 19 bases between the two germline ends. The CDR3 sequence is 13 residues long. These donors, healthy bone marrow donors, were studied. Amplification used 60 Vbeta primers and 13 Jbeta primers. Authors' data handling: Roughly 12 million shared chains were among 65 million to 85 million unique TCR beta chains counted in a later analysis. TCRdb's copy holds only in-frame clones and misses some; the assay was immunoSEQ multiplex PCR. D and trimming come from the DNA, and the V and J calls and clone size come from that table. The repertoire holds about 140,000 clones, with about 75% as singletons.

The receptor comes from a man younger than 35 in good health and CMV-seropositive. The sequencing input was PBMCs. J is TRBJ2-7 and V is TRBV5-1, with D unresolved. Written as DNA, the CDR3 is TGCGCCAGCAGCTTTATCGCCTCTAGAAGAATATACTTC. Amino acid sequence: CASSFIASRRIYF.